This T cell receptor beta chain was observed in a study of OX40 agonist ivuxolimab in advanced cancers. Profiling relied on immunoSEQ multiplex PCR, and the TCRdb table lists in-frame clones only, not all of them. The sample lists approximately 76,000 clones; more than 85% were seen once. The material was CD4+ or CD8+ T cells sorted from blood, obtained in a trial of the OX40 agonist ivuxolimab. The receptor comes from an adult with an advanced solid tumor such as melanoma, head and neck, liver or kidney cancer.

CDR3 residues: CASSFLLSQGPLAKNIQYF. CDR3 nucleotide sequence: TGTGCCAGCAGCTTTCTCCTTTCTCAAGGGCCATTAGCCAAAAACATTCAGTACTTC. This chain uses TRBV11-3 with TRBJ2-4; D ambiguous. The CDR3 has 19 residues. The V gene lost 3 bases and the J gene lost 0 bases, with 21 bases spanning the gap. Germline V gene sequence: CDR1 SGHNT, CDR2 YENEEA.